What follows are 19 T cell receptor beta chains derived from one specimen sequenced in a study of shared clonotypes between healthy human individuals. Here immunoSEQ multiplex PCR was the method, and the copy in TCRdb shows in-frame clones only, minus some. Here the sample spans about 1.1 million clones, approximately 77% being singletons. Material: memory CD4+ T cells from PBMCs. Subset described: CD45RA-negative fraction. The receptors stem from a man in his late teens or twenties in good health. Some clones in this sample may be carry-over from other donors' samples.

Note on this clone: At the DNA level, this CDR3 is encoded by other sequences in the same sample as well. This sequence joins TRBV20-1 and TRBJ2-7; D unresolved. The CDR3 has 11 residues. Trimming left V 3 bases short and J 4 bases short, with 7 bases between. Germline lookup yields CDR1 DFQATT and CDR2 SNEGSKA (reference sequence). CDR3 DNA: TGCAGTGCTAGTTTAGGATACGAGCAGTACTTC. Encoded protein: CSASLGYEQYF.

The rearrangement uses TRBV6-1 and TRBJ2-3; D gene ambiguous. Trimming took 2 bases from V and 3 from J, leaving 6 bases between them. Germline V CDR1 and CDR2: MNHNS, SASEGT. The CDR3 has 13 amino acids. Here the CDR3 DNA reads TGTGCCAGCAGTGAAAGTCTAACAGATACGCAGTATTTT. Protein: CASSESLTDTQYF.

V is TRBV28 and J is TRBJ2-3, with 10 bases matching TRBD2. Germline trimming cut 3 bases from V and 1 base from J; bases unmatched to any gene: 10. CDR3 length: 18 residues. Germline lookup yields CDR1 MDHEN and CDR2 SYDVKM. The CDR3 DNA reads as TGTGCCAGCAGTTTGTTTTTTGTTGGGACTAGCGGCACAGATACGCAGTATTTT. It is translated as CASSLFFVGTSGTDTQYF.

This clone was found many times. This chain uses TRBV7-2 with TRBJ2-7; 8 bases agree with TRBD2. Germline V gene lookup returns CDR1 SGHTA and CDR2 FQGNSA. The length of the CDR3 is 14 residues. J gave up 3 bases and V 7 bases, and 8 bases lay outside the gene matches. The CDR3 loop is CASIQTSAHYEQYF. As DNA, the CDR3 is TGTGCCAGCATACAGACTAGCGCACACTACGAGCAGTACTTC.

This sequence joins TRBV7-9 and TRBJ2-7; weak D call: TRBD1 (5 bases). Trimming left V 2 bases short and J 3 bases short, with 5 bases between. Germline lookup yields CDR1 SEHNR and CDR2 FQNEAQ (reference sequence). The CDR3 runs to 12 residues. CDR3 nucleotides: TGTGCCAGCAGCTTAAGGGGCTACGAGCAGTACTTC. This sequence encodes CASSLRGYEQYF.

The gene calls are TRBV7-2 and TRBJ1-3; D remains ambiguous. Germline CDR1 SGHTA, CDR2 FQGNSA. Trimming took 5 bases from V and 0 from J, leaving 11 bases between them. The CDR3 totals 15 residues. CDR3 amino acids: CASSPGPSSGNTIYF. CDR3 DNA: TGTGCCAGCAGCCCGGGCCCAAGCTCTGGAAACACCATATATTTT.

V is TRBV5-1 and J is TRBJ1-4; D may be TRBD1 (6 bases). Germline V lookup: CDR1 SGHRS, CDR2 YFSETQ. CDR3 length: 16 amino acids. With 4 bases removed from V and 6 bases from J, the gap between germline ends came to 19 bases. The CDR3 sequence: CASSTNRGGNDEKLFF. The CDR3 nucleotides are TGCGCCAGCAGCACAAATCGAGGGGGTAACGATGAAAAACTGTTTTTT.

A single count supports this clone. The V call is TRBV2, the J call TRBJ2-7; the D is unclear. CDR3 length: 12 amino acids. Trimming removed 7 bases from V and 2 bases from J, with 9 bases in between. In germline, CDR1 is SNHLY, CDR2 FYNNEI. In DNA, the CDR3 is TGTGCCAGCACTTCAGAAACCTACGAGCAGTACTTC. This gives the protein CASTSETYEQYF. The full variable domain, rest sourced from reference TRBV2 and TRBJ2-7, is EPEVTQTPSHQVTQMGQEVILRCVPISNHLYFYWYRQILGQKVEFLVSFYNNEISEKSEIFDDQFSVERPDGSNFTLKIRSTKLEDSAMYFCASTSETYEQYFGPGTRLTVT.

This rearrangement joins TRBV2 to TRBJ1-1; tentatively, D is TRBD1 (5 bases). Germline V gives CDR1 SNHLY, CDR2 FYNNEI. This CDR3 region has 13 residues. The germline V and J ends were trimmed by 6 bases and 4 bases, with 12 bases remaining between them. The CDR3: CASRRRGLTEAFF. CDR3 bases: TGTGCCAGCAGGAGGAGGGGCCTCACTGAAGCTTTCTTT.

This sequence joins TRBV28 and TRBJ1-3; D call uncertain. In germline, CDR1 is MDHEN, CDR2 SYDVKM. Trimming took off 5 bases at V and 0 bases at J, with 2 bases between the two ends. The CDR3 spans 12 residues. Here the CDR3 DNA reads TGTGCCAGCAGTACCTCTGGAAACACCATATATTTT. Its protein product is CASSTSGNTIYF.

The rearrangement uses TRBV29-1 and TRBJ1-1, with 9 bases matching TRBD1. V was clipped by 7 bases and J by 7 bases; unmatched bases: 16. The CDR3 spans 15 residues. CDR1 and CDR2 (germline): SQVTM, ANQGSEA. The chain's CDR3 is CSAQGRGTGILEAFF. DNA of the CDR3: TGCAGCGCCCAAGGGCGCGGGACAGGGATTCTTGAAGCTTTCTTT.

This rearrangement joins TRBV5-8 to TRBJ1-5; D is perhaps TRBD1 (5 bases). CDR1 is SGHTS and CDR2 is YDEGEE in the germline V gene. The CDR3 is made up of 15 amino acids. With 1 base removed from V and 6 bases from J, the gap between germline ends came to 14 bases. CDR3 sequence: CASSLWGSKSQPQHF. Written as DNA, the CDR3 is TGTGCCAGCAGCTTGTGGGGGAGTAAGAGTCAGCCCCAGCATTTT.

CDR3 region: CASSLMPGTSGSQGGSYEQYF. The CDR3 DNA sequence: TGTGCCAGCAGCTTAATGCCTGGGACTAGCGGGAGCCAGGGGGGCTCCTACGAGCAGTACTTC. The gene calls are TRBV7-3 and TRBJ2-7, with TRBD2 matching 14 bases. J lost 0 bases, V lost 1 base, and 14 bases had no gene match. There are 21 residues in the CDR3. Per the germline V gene, CDR1 is SGHTA and CDR2 is FQGTGA.

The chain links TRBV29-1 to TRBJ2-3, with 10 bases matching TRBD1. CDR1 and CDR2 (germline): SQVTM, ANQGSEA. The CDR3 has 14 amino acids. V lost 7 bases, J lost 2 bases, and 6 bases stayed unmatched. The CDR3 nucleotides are TGCAGCGCTGCGGGACAGGGGAACACAGATACGCAGTATTTT. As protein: CSAAGQGNTDTQYF.

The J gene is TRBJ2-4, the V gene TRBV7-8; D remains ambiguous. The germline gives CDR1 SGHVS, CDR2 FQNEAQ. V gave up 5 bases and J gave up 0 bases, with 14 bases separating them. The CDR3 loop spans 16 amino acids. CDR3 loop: CASSLQEWSAKNIQYF. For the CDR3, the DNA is TGTGCCAGCAGCCTCCAGGAGTGGTCAGCCAAAAACATTCAGTACTTC. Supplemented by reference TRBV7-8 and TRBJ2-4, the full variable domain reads GAGVSQSPRYKVAKRGQDVALRCDPISGHVSLFWYQQALGQGPEFLTYFQNEAQLDKSGLPSDRFFAERPEGSVSTLKIQRTQQEDSAVYLCASSLQEWSAKNIQYFGAGTRLSVL.

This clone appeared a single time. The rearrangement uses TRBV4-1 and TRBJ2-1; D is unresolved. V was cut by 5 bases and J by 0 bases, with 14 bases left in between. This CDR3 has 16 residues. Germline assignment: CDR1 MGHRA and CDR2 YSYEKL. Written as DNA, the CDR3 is TGCGCCAGCAGCTGGGGTGGCTCCAGCTCCTACAATGAGCAGTTCTTC. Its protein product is CASSWGGSSSYNEQFF.

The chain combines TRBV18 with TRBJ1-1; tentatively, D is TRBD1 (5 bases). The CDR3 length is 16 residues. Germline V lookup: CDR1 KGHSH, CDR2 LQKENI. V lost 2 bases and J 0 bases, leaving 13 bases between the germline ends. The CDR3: CASSPRQSDLNTEAFF. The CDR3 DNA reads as TGTGCCAGCTCACCAAGACAGTCCGACTTGAACACTGAAGCTTTCTTT.

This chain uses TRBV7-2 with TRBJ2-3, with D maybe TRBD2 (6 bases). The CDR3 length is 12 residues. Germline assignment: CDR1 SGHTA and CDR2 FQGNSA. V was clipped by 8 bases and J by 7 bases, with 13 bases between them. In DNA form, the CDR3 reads TGTGCCAGCGCGGTGGGGGGAAATACGCAGTATTTT. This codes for CASAVGGNTQYF.

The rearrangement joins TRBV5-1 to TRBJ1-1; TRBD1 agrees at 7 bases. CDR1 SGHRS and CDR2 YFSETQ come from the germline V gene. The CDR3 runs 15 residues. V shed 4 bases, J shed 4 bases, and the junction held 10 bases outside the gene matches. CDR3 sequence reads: CASSTHRGLGTEAFF. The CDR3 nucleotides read TGCGCCAGCAGCACTCACAGGGGTCTTGGCACTGAAGCTTTCTTT.